Listed here is a single T cell receptor beta chain. The sample is drawn from a study of blood T cell repertoires in COVID-19. Turning to the study itself: Samples of COVID-19 (acute and convalescent) were obtained from the United States, Italy and Spain. Sample material is recorded as cDNA or gDNA derived from T cells, B-cell-depleted T cells, or PBMCs.

Methods used by the authors: Reference gene primers were amplified, and this amplification served to estimate nucleated cell counts. Sequencing was performed with immunoSEQ multiplex PCR; in TCRdb, only in-frame clones are kept and a portion is missing. V, J and clone size are taken as reported in that table, and D and trimming were inferred from the DNA itself. The sample carries about 190,000 clones, around 90% recorded once. The ends lost 4 bases at V and 6 bases at J; junction bases unmatched: 5. This CDR3 contains 14 residues. CDR1 and CDR2 from the germline V gene are MGHDK and SYGVNS. This receptor was identified in a middle-aged man with acute or convalescent COVID-19. This chain links TRBV25-1 with TRBJ1-4; TRBD1 matches 7 bases. Sequenced input: peripheral blood. The CDR3 DNA is TGTGCCAGCAGTGTAGGAACAGGGGATGAAAAACTGTTTTTT. Protein: CASSVGTGDEKLFF. The full variable domain, its missing parts supplied by reference TRBV25-1 and TRBJ1-4, is EADIYQTPRYLVIGTGKKITLECSQTMGHDKMYWYQQDPGMELHLIHYSYGVNSTEKGDLSSESTVSRIRTEHFPLTLESARPSHTSQYLCASSVGTGDEKLFFGSGTQLSVL.